This TCR beta chain was sequenced for a study of blood T cell repertoires in COVID-19. Overall study: The United States, Italy and Spain supplied acute and convalescent COVID-19 samples.

The table came from immunoSEQ multiplex PCR; TCRdb's copy has only in-frame clones and leaves some out. The sample lists 150,000 to 200,000 clones, approximately 85% occurring once. Participants spanned ages about 18 to 100 years and resided in about 24 US areas. Before being deemed recovered, Cohort 3 donors had two negative PCRs, clearance, or symptom resolution. CDR1 is LNHNV, CDR2 YYDKDF, per germline (reference sequence). This CDR3 region has 16 residues. Unmatched junction bases numbered 6, after V lost 5 bases and J lost 6 bases. The sequencing sample was made of PBMCs or T cells enriched from blood (not recorded which). The sequence was collected from a woman younger than 45 who had recovered from COVID-19. The chain recombines TRBV15 with TRBJ2-1; 14 bases line up with TRBD2. The CDR3 reads CATSGSGTSGSNEQFF. CDR3 coding DNA: TGTGCCACCAGCGGATCCGGGACTAGCGGGAGCAATGAGCAGTTCTTC. Using reference TRBV15 and TRBJ2-1 for the parts outside the CDR3, the full variable domain is DAMVIQNPRYQVTQFGKPVTLSCSQTLNHNVMYWYQQKSSQAPKLLFHYYDKDFNNEADTPDNFQSRRPNTSFCFLDIRSPGLGDTAMYLCATSGSGTSGSNEQFFGPGTRLTVL.